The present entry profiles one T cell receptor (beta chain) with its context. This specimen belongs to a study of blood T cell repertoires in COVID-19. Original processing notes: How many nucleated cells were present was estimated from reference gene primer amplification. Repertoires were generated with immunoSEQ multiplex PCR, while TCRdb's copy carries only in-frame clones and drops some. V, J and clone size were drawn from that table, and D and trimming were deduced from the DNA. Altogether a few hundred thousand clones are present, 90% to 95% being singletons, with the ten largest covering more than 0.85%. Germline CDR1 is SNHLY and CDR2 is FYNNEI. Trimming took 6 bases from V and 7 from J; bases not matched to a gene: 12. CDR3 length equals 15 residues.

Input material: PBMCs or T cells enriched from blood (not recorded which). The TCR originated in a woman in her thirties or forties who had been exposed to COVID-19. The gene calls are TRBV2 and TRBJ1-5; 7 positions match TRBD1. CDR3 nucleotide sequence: TGTGCCAGCAGCTCGGCCCGGACAGGAGGGCAGCCCCAGCATTTT. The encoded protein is CASSSARTGGQPQHF.